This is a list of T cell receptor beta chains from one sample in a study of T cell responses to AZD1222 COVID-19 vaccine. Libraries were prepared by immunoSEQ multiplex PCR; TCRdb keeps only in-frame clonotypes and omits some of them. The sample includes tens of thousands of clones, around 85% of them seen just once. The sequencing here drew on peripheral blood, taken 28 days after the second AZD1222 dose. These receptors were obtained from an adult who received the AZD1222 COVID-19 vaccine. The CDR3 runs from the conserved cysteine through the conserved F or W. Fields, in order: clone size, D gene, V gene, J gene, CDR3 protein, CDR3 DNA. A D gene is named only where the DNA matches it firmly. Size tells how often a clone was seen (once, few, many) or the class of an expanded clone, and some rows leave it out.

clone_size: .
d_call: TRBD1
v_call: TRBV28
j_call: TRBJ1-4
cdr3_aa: CASSLQGAGKLFF
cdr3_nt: TGTGCCAGCAGTTTGCAGGGGGCGGGAAAACTGTTTTTT

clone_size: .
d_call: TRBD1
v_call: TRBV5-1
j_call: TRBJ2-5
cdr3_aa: CASSRGTGGQETQYF
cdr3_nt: TGCGCCAGCAGCCGAGGGACAGGTGGCCAAGAGACCCAGTACTTC

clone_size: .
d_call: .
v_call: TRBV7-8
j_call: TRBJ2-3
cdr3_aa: CASSPGSSPSDADTQYF
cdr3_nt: TGTGCCAGCAGCCCTGGATCTTCCCCATCCGACGCAGATACGCAGTATTTT

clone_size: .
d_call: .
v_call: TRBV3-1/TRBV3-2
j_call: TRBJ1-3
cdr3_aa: CASSQDQAVFSGNTIYF
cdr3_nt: TGTGCCAGCAGCCAAGATCAAGCGGTTTTTTCTGGAAACACCATATATTTT

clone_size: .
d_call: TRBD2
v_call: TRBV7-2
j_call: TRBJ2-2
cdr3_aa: CASSLDRQRGNTGELFF
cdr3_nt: TGTGCCAGCAGCTTAGACAGGCAGCGGGGGAACACCGGGGAGCTGTTTTTT

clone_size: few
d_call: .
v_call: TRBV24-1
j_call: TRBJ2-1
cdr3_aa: CATSDSATATEQFF
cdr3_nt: TGTGCCACCAGTGACTCAGCGACAGCTACTGAGCAGTTCTTC

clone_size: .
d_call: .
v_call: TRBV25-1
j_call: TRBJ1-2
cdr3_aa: CASSEQTSYGYTF
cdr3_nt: TGTGCCAGCAGTGAACAGACATCCTATGGCTACACCTTC

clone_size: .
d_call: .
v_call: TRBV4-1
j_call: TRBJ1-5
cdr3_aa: CASSQEDRRGQPQHF
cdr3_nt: TGCGCCAGCAGCCAAGAAGACAGGAGGGGTCAGCCCCAGCATTTT

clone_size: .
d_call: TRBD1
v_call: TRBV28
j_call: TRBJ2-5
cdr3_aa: CASSFRDSQETQYF
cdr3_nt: TGTGCCAGCAGTTTCCGGGACAGTCAAGAGACCCAGTACTTC

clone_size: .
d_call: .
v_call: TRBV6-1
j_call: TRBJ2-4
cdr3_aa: CASSEVQVRALKNIQYF
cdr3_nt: TGTGCCAGCAGTGAAGTCCAGGTCAGGGCCCTTAAAAACATTCAGTACTTC

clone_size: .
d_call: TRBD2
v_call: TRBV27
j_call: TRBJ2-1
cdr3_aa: CASSLTAGTSGRKVNEQFF
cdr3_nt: TGTGCCAGCAGTTTGACCGCCGGGACTAGCGGGAGAAAGGTGAATGAGCAGTTCTTC

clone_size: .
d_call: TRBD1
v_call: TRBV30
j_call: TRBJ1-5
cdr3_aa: CAWRPPGQGIQPQHF
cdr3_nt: TGTGCCTGGAGACCCCCGGGACAGGGAATTCAGCCCCAGCATTTT

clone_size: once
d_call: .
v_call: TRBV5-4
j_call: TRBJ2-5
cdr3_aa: CASSLNGGNEGETQYF
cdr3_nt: TGTGCCAGCAGCTTGAACGGCGGGAACGAGGGGGAGACCCAGTACTTC

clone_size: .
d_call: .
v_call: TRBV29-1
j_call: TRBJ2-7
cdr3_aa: CSVEVGRTYEQYF
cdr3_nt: TGCAGCGTTGAAGTTGGACGGACCTACGAGCAGTACTTC

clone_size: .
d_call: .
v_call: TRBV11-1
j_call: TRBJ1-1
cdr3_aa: CASSVQVMNTEAFF
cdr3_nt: TGTGCCAGCAGCGTACAGGTTATGAACACTGAAGCTTTCTTT

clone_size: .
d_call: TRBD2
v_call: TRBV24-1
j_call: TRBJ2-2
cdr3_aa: CATSDPSGDTTGELFF
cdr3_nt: TGTGCCACCAGTGATCCTAGCGGGGACACCACCGGGGAGCTGTTTTTT

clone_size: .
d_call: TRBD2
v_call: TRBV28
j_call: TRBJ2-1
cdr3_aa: CASSDLSGRFYNEQFF
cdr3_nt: TGTGCCAGCAGTGACCTCAGCGGGAGGTTCTACAATGAGCAGTTCTTC

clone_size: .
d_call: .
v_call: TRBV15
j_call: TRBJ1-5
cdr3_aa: CATSRDGDSNQPQHF
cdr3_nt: TGTGCCACCAGCAGAGATGGCGATAGCAATCAGCCCCAGCATTTT

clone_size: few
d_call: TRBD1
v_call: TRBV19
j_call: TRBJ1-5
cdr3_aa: CASSIGQGGNQPQHF
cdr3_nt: TGTGCCAGTAGTATCGGACAGGGAGGCAATCAGCCCCAGCATTTT

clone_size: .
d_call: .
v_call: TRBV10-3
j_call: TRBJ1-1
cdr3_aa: CAISGTVKNTEAFF
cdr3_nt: TGTGCCATCAGTGGGACCGTTAAGAACACTGAAGCTTTCTTT

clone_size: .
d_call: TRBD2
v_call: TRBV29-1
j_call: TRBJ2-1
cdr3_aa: CSVFRGAGGPDNEQFF
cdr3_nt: TGCAGCGTTTTCCGAGGAGCGGGGGGGCCGGACAATGAGCAGTTCTTC

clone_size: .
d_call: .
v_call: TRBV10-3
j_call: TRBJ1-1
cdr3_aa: CAIKAGPGTEAFF
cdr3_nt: TGTGCCATCAAGGCGGGGCCGGGCACTGAAGCTTTCTTT

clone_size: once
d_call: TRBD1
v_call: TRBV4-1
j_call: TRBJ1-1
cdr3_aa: CASSQEGAGGGHTEAFF
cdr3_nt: TGCGCCAGCAGCCAAGAGGGGGCAGGGGGAGGTCACACTGAAGCTTTCTTT

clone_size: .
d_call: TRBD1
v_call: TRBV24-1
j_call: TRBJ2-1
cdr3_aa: CATSDADRGRYNEQFF
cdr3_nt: TGTGCCACCAGTGATGCGGACAGGGGGAGATACAATGAGCAGTTCTTC

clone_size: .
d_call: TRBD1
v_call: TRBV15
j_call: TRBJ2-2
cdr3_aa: CATTTPGQGDPGELFF
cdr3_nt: TGTGCCACCACTACCCCGGGACAGGGGGACCCCGGGGAGCTGTTTTTT

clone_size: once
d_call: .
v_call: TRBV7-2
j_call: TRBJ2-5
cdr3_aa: CASSLPGETQYF
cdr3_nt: TGTGCCAGCAGCTTACCAGGGGAGACCCAGTACTTC

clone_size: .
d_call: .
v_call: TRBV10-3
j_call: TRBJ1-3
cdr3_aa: CAISESAQHSGNTIYF
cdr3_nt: TGTGCCATCAGTGAGTCGGCTCAACATTCTGGAAACACCATATATTTT

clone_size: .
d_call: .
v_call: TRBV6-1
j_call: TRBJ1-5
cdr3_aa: CASSENQNQPQHF
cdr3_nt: TGTGCCAGCAGTGAAAACCAAAATCAGCCCCAGCATTTT

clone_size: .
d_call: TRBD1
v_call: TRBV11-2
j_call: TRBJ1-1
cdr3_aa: CASSQRTGMNTEAFF
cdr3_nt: TGTGCCAGCAGCCAGAGGACAGGGATGAACACTGAAGCTTTCTTT

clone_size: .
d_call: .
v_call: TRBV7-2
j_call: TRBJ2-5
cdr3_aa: CASSSPGGGTETQYF
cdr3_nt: TGTGCCAGCAGCTCCCCGGGTGGGGGAACGGAGACCCAGTACTTC

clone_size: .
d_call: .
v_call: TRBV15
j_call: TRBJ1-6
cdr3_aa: CATSPALGGPSPLHF
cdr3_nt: TGTGCCACCAGCCCGGCCCTCGGCGGTCCCTCACCCCTCCACTTT

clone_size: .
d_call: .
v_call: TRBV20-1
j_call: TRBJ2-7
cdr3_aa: CSASGGTGWEQYF
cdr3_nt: TGCAGTGCTAGTGGTGGCACGGGGTGGGAGCAGTACTTC

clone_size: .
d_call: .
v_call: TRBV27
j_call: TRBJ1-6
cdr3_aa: CASTRGYRSPLHF
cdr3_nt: TGTGCCAGCACCCGGGGGTATCGGTCACCCCTCCACTTT

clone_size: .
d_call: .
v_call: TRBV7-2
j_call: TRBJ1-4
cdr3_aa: CASSLEGAVGVNEKLFF
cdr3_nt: TGTGCCAGCAGCTTAGAGGGAGCAGTAGGAGTGAATGAAAAACTGTTTTTT

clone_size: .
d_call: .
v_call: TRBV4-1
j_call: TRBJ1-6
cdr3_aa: CASSQGGVLPYNSPLHF
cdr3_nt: TGCGCCAGCAGCCAAGGAGGGGTATTACCCTATAATTCACCCCTCCACTTT

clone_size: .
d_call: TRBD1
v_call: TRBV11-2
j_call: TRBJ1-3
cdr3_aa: CASRDIQGNSGNTIYF
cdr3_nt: TGTGCCAGCAGAGACATACAGGGGAACTCTGGAAACACCATATATTTT

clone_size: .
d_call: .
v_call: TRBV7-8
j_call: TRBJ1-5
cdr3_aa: CASSLAWGKGSQPQHF
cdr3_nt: TGTGCCAGCAGCTTAGCGTGGGGGAAGGGTAGTCAGCCCCAGCATTTT

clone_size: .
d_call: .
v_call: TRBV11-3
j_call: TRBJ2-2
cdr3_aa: CASSLEGTNTGELFF
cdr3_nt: TGTGCCAGCAGCTTAGAGGGGACGAACACCGGGGAGCTGTTTTTT

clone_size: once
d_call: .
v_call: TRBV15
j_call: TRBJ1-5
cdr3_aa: CATSRDPGSGNQPQHF
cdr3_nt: TGTGCCACCAGCAGAGATCCCGGGTCGGGCAATCAGCCCCAGCATTTT

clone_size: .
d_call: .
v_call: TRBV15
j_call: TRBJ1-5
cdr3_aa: CATSRDLRRGNQPQHF
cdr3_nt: TGTGCCACCAGCAGAGATCTGCGTAGGGGCAATCAGCCCCAGCATTTT

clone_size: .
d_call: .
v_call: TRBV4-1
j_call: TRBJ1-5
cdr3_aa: CASSHPGTGQPQHF
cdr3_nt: TGCGCCAGCAGCCACCCCGGGACCGGTCAGCCCCAGCATTTT

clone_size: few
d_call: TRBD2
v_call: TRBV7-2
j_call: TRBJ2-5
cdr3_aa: CASSLNRASGTLRETQYF
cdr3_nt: TGTGCCAGCAGCTTAAATCGGGCTAGCGGGACTCTAAGAGAGACCCAGTACTTC

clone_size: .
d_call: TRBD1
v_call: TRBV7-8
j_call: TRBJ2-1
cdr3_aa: CASSSDRGNEQFF
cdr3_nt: TGTGCCAGCAGCTCGGACAGGGGAAATGAGCAGTTCTTC

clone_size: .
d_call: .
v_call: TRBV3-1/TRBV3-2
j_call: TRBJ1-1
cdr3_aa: CASSQGVGNTEAFF
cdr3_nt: TGTGCCAGCAGCCAGGGGGTAGGGAACACTGAAGCTTTCTTT

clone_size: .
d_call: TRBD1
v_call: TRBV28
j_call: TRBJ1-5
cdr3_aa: CASSFWRQGGNQPQHF
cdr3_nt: TGTGCCAGCAGTTTTTGGAGACAGGGGGGCAATCAGCCCCAGCATTTT

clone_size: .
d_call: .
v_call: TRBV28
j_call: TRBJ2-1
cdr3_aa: CASSLFGTQDNEQFF
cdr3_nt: TGTGCCAGCAGCCTCTTTGGGACGCAGGACAATGAGCAGTTCTTC

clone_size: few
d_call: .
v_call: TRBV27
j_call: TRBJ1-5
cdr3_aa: CASSGGGSNQPQHF
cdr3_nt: TGTGCCAGCAGTGGGGGAGGTAGCAATCAGCCCCAGCATTTT

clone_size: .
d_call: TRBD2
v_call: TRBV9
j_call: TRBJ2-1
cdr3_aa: CASSVMASGSYEQFF
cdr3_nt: TGTGCCAGCAGCGTAATGGCTAGCGGGAGCTATGAGCAGTTCTTC

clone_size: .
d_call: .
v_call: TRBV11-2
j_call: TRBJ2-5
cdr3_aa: CASSLGAGKETQYF
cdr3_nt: TGTGCCAGCAGCTTAGGAGCCGGAAAAGAGACCCAGTACTTC

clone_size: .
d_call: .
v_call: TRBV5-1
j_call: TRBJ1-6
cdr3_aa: CASTISGSNSPLHF
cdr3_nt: TGCGCCAGCACCATCTCAGGTTCCAATTCACCCCTCCACTTT